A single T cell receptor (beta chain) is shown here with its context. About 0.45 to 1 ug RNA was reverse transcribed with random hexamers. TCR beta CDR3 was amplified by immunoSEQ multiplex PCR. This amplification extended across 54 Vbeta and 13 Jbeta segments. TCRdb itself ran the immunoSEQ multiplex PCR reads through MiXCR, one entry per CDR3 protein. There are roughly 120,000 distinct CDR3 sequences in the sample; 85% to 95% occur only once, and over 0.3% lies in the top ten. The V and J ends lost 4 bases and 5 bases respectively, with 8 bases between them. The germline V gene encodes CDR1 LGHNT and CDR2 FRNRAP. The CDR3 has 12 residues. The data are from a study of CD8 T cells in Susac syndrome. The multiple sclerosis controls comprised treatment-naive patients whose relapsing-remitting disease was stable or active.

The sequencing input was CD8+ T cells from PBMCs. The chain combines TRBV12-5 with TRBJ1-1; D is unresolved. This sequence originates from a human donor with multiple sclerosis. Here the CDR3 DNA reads TGTGCTAGTGGTTGGTTGGGGACTGAAGCTTTCTTT. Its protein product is CASGWLGTEAFF.